This T cell receptor (beta chain) appears in the sequencing data of a study of CD8+ T cells in alopecia areata. It was cDNA, reverse transcribed from extracted RNA, that served as the sequencing template. Profiling relied on immunoSEQ multiplex PCR, and the TCRdb table lists in-frame clones only, not all of them. Here the sample spans fewer than 110,000 clones, around 84% being singletons. Treatment specified: oral pan-JAK inhibitor, 5-10 mg twice daily. Per the germline V gene, CDR1 is MNHEY and CDR2 is SMNVEV (reference sequence). Trimming pared 4 bases from V and 0 bases from J, leaving 13 bases between. This CDR3 is built from 16 residues. This clone showed up just a few times.

The sequencing used CD8+ T cells sorted from blood, collected between weeks 30 and 35, from a patient treated with tofacitinib. This chain links TRBV27 with TRBJ2-1; the D gene could be TRBD1 or TRBD2 (5 bases each). This receptor was identified in a human donor with alopecia areata. CDR3 residues: CASSYDWGSSYNEQFF. The CDR3 bases are TGTGCCAGCAGTTACGACTGGGGGAGCTCCTACAATGAGCAGTTCTTC.